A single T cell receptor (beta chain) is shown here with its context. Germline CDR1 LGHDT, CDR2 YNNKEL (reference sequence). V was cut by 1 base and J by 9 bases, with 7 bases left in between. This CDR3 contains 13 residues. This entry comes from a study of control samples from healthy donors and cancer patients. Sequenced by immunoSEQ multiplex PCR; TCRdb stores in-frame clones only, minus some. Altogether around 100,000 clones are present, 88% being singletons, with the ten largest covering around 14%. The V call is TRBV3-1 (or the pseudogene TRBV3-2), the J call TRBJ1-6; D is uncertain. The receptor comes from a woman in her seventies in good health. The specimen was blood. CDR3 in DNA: TGTGCCAGCAGCCAAGCTGGAATTTCACCCCTCCACTTT. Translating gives CASSQAGISPLHF.